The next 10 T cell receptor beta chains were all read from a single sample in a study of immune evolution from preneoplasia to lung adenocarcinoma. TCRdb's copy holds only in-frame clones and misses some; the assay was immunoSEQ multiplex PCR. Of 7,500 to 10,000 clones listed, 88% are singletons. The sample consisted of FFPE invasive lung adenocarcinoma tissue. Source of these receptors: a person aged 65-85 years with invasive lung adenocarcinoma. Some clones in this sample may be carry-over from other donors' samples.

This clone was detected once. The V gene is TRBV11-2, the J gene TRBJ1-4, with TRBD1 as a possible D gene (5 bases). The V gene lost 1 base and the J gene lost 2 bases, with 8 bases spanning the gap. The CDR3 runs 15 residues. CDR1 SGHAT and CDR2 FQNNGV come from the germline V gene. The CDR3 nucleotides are TGTGCCAGCAGCTTAGGATGGGGGACTAATGAAAAACTGTTTTTT. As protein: CASSLGWGTNEKLFF. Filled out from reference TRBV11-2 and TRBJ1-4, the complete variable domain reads EAGVAQSPRYKIIEKRQSVAFWCNPISGHATLYWYQQILGQGPKLLIQFQNNGVVDDSQLPKDRFSAERLKGVDSTLKIQPAKLEDSAVYLCASSLGWGTNEKLFFGSGTQLSVL.

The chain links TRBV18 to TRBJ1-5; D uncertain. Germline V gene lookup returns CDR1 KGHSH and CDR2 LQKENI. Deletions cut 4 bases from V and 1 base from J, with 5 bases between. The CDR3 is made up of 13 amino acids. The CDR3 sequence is CASSQLSNQPQHF. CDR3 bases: TGTGCCAGCTCACAACTCAGCAATCAGCCCCAGCATTTT.

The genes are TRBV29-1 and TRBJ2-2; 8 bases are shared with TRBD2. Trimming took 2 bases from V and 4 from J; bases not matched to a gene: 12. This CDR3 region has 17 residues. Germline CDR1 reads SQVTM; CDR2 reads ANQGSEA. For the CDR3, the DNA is TGCAGCGTTGAAATGGCGGGAGGCCCCGTTGGCACCGGGGAGCTGTTTTTT. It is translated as CSVEMAGGPVGTGELFF.

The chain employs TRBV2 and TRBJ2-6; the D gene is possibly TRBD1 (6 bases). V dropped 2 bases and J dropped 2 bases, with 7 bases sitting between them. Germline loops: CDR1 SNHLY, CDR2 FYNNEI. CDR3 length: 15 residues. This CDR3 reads CASSEQGTGANVLTF. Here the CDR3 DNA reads TGTGCCAGCAGTGAACAGGGGACTGGGGCCAACGTCCTGACTTTC.

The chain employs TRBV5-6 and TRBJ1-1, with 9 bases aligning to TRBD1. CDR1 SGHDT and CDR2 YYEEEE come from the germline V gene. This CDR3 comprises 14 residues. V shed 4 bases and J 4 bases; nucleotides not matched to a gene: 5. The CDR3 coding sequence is TGTGCCAGCAGCCGCGGACAGGGGACCACTGAAGCTTTCTTT. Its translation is CASSRGQGTTEAFF.

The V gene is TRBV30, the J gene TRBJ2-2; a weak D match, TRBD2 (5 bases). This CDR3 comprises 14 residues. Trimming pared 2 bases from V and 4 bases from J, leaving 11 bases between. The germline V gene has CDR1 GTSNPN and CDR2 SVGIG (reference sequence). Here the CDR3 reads CAWSTRSVTGELFF. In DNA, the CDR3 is TGTGCCTGGAGTACTAGGTCGGTCACCGGGGAGCTGTTTTTT. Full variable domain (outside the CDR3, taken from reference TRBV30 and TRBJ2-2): SQTIHQWPATLVQPVGSPLSLECTVEGTSNPNLYWYRQAAGRGLQLLFYSVGIGQISSEVPQNLSASRPQDRQFILSSKKLLLSDSGFYLCAWSTRSVTGELFFGEGSRLTVL.

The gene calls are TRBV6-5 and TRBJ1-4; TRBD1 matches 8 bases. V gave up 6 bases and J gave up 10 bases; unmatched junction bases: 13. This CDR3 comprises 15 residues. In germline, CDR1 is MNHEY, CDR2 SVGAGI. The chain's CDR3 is CASSPRRTGLGKLFF. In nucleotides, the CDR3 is TGTGCCAGCAGCCCCAGACGGACAGGGTTAGGAAAACTGTTTTTT.

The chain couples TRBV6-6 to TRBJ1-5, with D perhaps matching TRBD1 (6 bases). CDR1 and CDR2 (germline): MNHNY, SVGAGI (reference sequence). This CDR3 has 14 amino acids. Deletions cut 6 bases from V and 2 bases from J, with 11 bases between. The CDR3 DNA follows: TGTGCCAGCAGCCCCGAGGGGGGCAATCAGCCCCAGCATTTT. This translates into CASSPEGGNQPQHF.

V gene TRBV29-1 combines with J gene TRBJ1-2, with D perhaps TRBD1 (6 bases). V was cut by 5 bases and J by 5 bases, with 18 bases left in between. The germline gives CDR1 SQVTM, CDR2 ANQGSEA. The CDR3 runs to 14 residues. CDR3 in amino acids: CSVFAQGPDYGYTF. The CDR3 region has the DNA TGCAGCGTTTTTGCTCAGGGGCCTGATTATGGCTACACCTTC.

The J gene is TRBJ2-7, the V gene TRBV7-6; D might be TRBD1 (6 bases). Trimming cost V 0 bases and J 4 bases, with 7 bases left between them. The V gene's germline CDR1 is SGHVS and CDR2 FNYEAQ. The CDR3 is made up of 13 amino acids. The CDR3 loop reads CASSLARGYEQYF. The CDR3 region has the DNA TGTGCCAGCAGCTTAGCCAGGGGTTACGAGCAGTACTTC.